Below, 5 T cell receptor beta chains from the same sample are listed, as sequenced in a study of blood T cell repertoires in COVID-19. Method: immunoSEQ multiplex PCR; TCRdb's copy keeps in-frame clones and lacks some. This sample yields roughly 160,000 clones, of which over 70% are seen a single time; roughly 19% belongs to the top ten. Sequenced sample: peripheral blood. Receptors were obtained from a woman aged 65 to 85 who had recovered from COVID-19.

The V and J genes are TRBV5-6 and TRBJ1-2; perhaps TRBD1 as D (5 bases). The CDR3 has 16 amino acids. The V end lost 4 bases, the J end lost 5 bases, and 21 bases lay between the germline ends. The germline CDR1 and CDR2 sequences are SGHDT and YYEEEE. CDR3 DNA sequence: TGTGCCAGCAGCGTGGGAGGCGGGGGACCCGCATATGGCTACACCTTC. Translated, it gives CASSVGGGGPAYGYTF.

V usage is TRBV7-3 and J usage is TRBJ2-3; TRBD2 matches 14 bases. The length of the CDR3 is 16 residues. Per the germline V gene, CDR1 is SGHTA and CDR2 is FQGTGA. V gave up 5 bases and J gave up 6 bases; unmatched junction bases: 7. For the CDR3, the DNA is TGTGCCAGCAGCCCTCGACTAGCGGGGGGGGCGGATACGCAGTATTTT. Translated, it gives CASSPRLAGGADTQYF.

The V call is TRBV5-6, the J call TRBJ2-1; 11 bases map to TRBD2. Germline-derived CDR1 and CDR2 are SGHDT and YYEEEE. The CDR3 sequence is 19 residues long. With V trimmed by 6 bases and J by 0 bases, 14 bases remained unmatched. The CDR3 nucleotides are TGTGCCAGCACCAAAAGTGGGCTAGCGGGAGGCCGCTCCTACAATGAGCAGTTCTTC. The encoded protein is CASTKSGLAGGRSYNEQFF.

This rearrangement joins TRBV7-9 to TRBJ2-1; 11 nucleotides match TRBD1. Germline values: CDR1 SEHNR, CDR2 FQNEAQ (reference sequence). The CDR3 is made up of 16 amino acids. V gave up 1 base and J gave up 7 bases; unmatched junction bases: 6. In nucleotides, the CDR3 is TGTGCCAGCAGCTTAGGGGGGACAGGGGGAGTGAATGAGCAGTTCTTC. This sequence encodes CASSLGGTGGVNEQFF.

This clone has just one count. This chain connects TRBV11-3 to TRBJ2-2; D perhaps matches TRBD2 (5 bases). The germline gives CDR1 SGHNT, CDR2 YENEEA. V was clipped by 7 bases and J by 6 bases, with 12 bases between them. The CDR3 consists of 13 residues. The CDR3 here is CASTPSRAGELFF. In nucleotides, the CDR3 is TGTGCCAGCACCCCATCGAGGGCCGGGGAGCTGTTTTTT.